The clone carrying this T cell receptor (beta chain) was seen at least ten times. Its antigen is unknown. Each CDR3 protein is one row after TCRdb ran MiXCR on the 5' RACE reads. The sample includes 750,000 to 850,000 distinct CDR3 sequences, about an eighth of them seen just once. This specimen comes from a study of CD8 T cells in ankylosing spondylitis. Germline lookup yields CDR1 ENHRY and CDR2 SYGVKD. CDR3 length: 13 amino acids. V was pared by 11 bases and J by 3 bases, with 13 bases between. Whole-study findings and limits: A TCR beta motif of fewer than ten highly homologous variants appeared characteristic of ankylosing spondylitis blood.

The rearrangement links TRBV10-3 to TRBJ1-4, with D tentatively TRBD1 (5 bases). The sequencing input was blood, either unsorted or a sorted T cell fraction (not recorded which). The TCR comes from a male donor with ankylosing spondylitis. The CDR3 loop is CASTPRANEKLFF. CDR3 DNA sequence: TGTGCCTCCACGCCCAGGGCTAATGAAAAACTGTTTTTT.